This TCR beta chain originates from a study of blood T cell repertoires in COVID-19. On the study more broadly: Samples taken during acute and convalescent COVID-19 were collected in the United States, Italy and Spain. PBMCs, B-cell-depleted T cells, or T cells were the source of the cDNA or gDNA that made up the material.

Original analysis: From reference gene primer amplification, estimates of nucleated cell counts were derived. The protocol was immunoSEQ multiplex PCR, while the TCRdb copy is restricted to in-frame clones and leaves out a portion. From that table come the V and J calls and clone size; the DNA was used to work out D and trimming. Of under 250,000 clones in the sample, more than 80% were seen once. This CDR3 has 16 residues. CDR1 SGHRS and CDR2 YFSETQ come from the germline V gene. Germline trimming cut 0 bases from V and 4 bases from J; bases unmatched to any gene: 5. Followed longitudinally, the Seattle patients had been enrolled during active infection.

V and J are TRBV5-1 and TRBJ2-2; 8 bases agree with TRBD1. The sequence derives from a man aged 25-40 years with COVID-19, enrolled during active disease. The sample comprised peripheral blood. The DNA for the CDR3 is TGCGCCAGCAGCTTGGGTGGACAGGGCGGCACCGGGGAGCTGTTTTTT. Translated: CASSLGGQGGTGELFF.